The rows below give T cell receptor beta chains drawn from one sample of a study of cytomegalovirus exposure and HLA in healthy donors. Libraries were prepared by immunoSEQ multiplex PCR; TCRdb keeps only in-frame clonotypes and omits some of them. The sample has 95,000 to 100,000 clones, over 60% seen once. The sample comprised PBMCs. The receptors here all came from a female donor in good health and CMV-seronegative. Both conserved end residues are trimmed from each CDR3. Each record gives: V gene, clone size, J gene, CDR3 protein. The size of a clone is reported for some rows only, either as once, few or many, or as a class for expanded clones.

v_call: TRBV9; clone_size: few; j_call: TRBJ2-1; cdr3_aa: ASSVTISSYNEQF
v_call: TRBV6-5; clone_size: -; j_call: TRBJ2-3; cdr3_aa: ASSYSSPSDTQY
v_call: TRBV11-2; clone_size: -; j_call: TRBJ2-7; cdr3_aa: ASSSNYEQY
v_call: TRBV5-8; clone_size: -; j_call: TRBJ2-2; cdr3_aa: ASGGDRDRDTGELF
v_call: TRBV5-1; clone_size: -; j_call: TRBJ2-1; cdr3_aa: ASSLGQGDGNEQF
v_call: TRBV11-3; clone_size: -; j_call: TRBJ2-1; cdr3_aa: ASSSSSVSSYNEQF
v_call: TRBV5-1; clone_size: -; j_call: TRBJ2-7; cdr3_aa: ASSLESGGPYEQY
v_call: TRBV5-1; clone_size: few; j_call: TRBJ2-7; cdr3_aa: ASSPDRGLTSYEQY
v_call: TRBV6-5; clone_size: few; j_call: TRBJ2-5; cdr3_aa: ASRQGQSKGETQY
v_call: TRBV4-2; clone_size: -; j_call: TRBJ2-1; cdr3_aa: ASSQGTGTINNEQF
v_call: TRBV11-1; clone_size: -; j_call: TRBJ1-2; cdr3_aa: ASSPSHVGQPYGYT
v_call: TRBV4-1; clone_size: -; j_call: TRBJ1-5; cdr3_aa: ASSQPYGTPNQPQH
v_call: TRBV4-3; clone_size: once; j_call: TRBJ1-4; cdr3_aa: ASSQDLSEKLF
v_call: TRBV15; clone_size: -; j_call: TRBJ2-7; cdr3_aa: ATSREYRESYEQY
v_call: TRBV29-1; clone_size: -; j_call: TRBJ2-7; cdr3_aa: SVGWTVRDEQY
v_call: TRBV11-2; clone_size: once; j_call: TRBJ1-2; cdr3_aa: ASSLTGGGDGYT
v_call: TRBV19; clone_size: once; j_call: TRBJ1-2; cdr3_aa: ASSREGSYGYT
v_call: TRBV4-1; clone_size: -; j_call: TRBJ1-4; cdr3_aa: ASSQASGSTNEKLF
v_call: TRBV30; clone_size: -; j_call: TRBJ1-5; cdr3_aa: AWSYRVNQPQH
v_call: TRBV6-5; clone_size: -; j_call: TRBJ2-5; cdr3_aa: ASSPGLARQETQY
v_call: TRBV2; clone_size: -; j_call: TRBJ2-5; cdr3_aa: ASSEQAGVVETQY
v_call: TRBV2; clone_size: -; j_call: TRBJ2-5; cdr3_aa: ASSYLRGGQETQY
v_call: TRBV2; clone_size: -; j_call: TRBJ2-5; cdr3_aa: ASSVAERGTQY
v_call: TRBV5-6; clone_size: once; j_call: TRBJ2-1; cdr3_aa: ASSFGQGDSEQF
v_call: TRBV27; clone_size: few; j_call: TRBJ2-2; cdr3_aa: ASSDTRRELF
v_call: TRBV28; clone_size: -; j_call: TRBJ1-1; cdr3_aa: ASSLLRDMNTEAF
v_call: TRBV19; clone_size: -; j_call: TRBJ1-4; cdr3_aa: ASTAGGANEKLF
v_call: TRBV18; clone_size: -; j_call: TRBJ2-5; cdr3_aa: ASSPRLAGGQETQY
v_call: TRBV15; clone_size: once; j_call: TRBJ2-1; cdr3_aa: ATSRDRPGQGGREQF
v_call: TRBV7-9; clone_size: -; j_call: TRBJ2-5; cdr3_aa: ASSREGRAVTQY
v_call: TRBV5-1; clone_size: -; j_call: TRBJ2-7; cdr3_aa: ASSFGAGGQVTHEQY
v_call: TRBV2; clone_size: few; j_call: TRBJ2-1; cdr3_aa: ASTFGQGARNEQF
v_call: TRBV7-2; clone_size: once; j_call: TRBJ2-2; cdr3_aa: ASRLNLAGELF
v_call: TRBV7-9; clone_size: -; j_call: TRBJ2-7; cdr3_aa: ASSLSPQAYEQY
v_call: TRBV30; clone_size: -; j_call: TRBJ2-5; cdr3_aa: AWSVFGTGGKETQY
v_call: TRBV19; clone_size: -; j_call: TRBJ2-1; cdr3_aa: ASSMAQGGDEQF
v_call: TRBV27; clone_size: -; j_call: TRBJ1-1; cdr3_aa: ASKRGRVSTEAF
v_call: TRBV7-9; clone_size: -; j_call: TRBJ2-2; cdr3_aa: SGGQGDTGELF
v_call: TRBV5-1; clone_size: -; j_call: TRBJ1-1; cdr3_aa: ASSLAGGKEAF
v_call: TRBV19; clone_size: once; j_call: TRBJ2-3; cdr3_aa: ASKGGNTQY
v_call: TRBV7-9; clone_size: -; j_call: TRBJ1-4; cdr3_aa: GVSGQGGEKLF
v_call: TRBV11-3; clone_size: -; j_call: TRBJ2-1; cdr3_aa: ASSLLAPPDNEQF
v_call: TRBV2; clone_size: -; j_call: TRBJ1-4; cdr3_aa: ASSVVEGSEKLF
v_call: TRBV30; clone_size: -; j_call: TRBJ2-5; cdr3_aa: AWSQGTHGGTQY
v_call: TRBV18; clone_size: few; j_call: TRBJ1-2; cdr3_aa: ASSLGQGATEGGYT